The source of this T cell receptor beta chain is a study of cytomegalovirus exposure and HLA in healthy donors. Notes on the study in general: CMV serostatus stood as the only immune exposure information on hand. Trimming of TCR beta V- and J-genes showed a link, identified in a later analysis, to a missense DCLRE1C variant. The CMV antigen specificity of a few CMV-associated chains was confirmed through in vitro analysis.

In regard to this clone: Its antigen is undetermined.

Primers included in the PCR were 60 Vbeta and 13 Jbeta primers. TCRdb's table, derived via immunoSEQ multiplex PCR, lists solely in-frame clones and lacks some. The sample has fewer than 200,000 clones; 68% are singletons. Germline V gene data show CDR1 as SGHVS and CDR2 as FNYEAQ. Trimming took 4 bases from V and 4 from J; bases not matched to a gene: 6. This CDR3 has 15 amino acids. Sequencing was carried out using PBMCs. The sequence was collected from a middle-aged woman in good health and CMV-seropositive. The chain joins TRBV7-6 to TRBJ2-1, with 8 bases aligning to TRBD2. Here the CDR3 reads CASSSNSGAYNEQFF. The CDR3, as DNA: TGTGCCAGCAGCTCCAATAGCGGGGCTTACAATGAGCAGTTCTTC.